Each of the 24 T cell receptor beta chains below was sequenced from the same sample in a study of blood T cells in healthy people across ages. The second PCR ran about 6 to 11 cycles with a sample-barcoded 5' primer and J-beta primers. MiXCR was run by TCRdb on the 5' RACE reads, yielding one entry per CDR3 protein. The table records some 1.8 million distinct CDR3 sequences, about two fifths of them present only once. The sample consisted of blood. The receptors here all came from a human donor in good health.

The chain combines TRBV29-1 with TRBJ1-1, with D possibly being TRBD1 (5 bases). Germline-derived CDR1 and CDR2 are SQVTM and ANQGSEA. The CDR3 covers 12 residues. V was shortened by 3 bases and J by 4 bases, with 9 bases between the two germline ends. In DNA form, the CDR3 reads TGCAGCGTTGAGAGCGGGGGCACTGAAGCTTTCTTT. This sequence encodes CSVESGGTEAFF.

In this sample, this clonotype turned up many times. The chain joins TRBV7-2 to TRBJ2-5; no clear D gene. Germline CDR1 is SGHTA and CDR2 is FQGNSA. Between the trimmed V and J ends, which lost 2 bases and 4 bases, there was a span of 5 bases. The CDR3 consists of 12 residues. The chain's CDR3 is CASSLKRETQYF. The CDR3 nucleotides read TGTGCCAGCAGCTTAAAAAGAGAGACCCAGTACTTC.

The sample holds a few counts of this clonotype. The CDR3 is CASSETGAHFLREQYF. The CDR3 DNA follows: TGCGCCAGCAGTGAGACAGGGGCCCATTTTCTGAGGGAGCAGTACTTC. V gene TRBV5-1 combines with J gene TRBJ2-5, with 8 bases aligning to TRBD1. The CDR3 contains 16 residues. Germline V gene sequence: CDR1 SGHRS, CDR2 YFSETQ. V trimming: 5 bases; J trimming: 11 bases; junction bases outside the gene matches: 20.

The chain combines TRBV7-9 with TRBJ1-1; TRBD1 might be the D (5 bases). Germline V gene data show CDR1 as SEHNR and CDR2 as FQNEAQ (reference sequence). This CDR3 is 16 amino acids long. V dropped 5 bases and J dropped 4 bases, with 20 bases sitting between them. For the CDR3, the DNA is TGTGCCAGCAGCCGGGCCTATCAGGGCTACGGCACTGAAGCTTTCTTT. As protein: CASSRAYQGYGTEAFF. Full variable domain (missing parts from reference TRBV7-9 and TRBJ1-1): DTGVSQNPRHKITKRGQNVTFRCDPISEHNRLYWYRQTLGQGPEFLTYFQNEAQLEKSRLLSDRFSAERPKGSFSTLEIQRTEQGDSAMYLCASSRAYQGYGTEAFFGQGTRLTVV.

The chain recombines TRBV28 with TRBJ1-4; the D gene is possibly TRBD1 (6 bases). The CDR3 contains 15 residues. Trimming took off 1 base at V and 8 bases at J, with 14 bases between the two ends. Germline CDR1 and CDR2: MDHEN and SYDVKM. CDR3 coding DNA: TGTGCCAGCAGTTTATCACTACAGGGCTTCGAAAAACTGTTTTTT. Translation gives CASSLSLQGFEKLFF.

The gene calls are TRBV20-1 and TRBJ2-7; perhaps TRBD2 as D (7 bases). Germline CDR1 DFQATT, CDR2 SNEGSKA (reference sequence). This CDR3 is built from 16 residues. The V gene lost 0 bases and the J gene lost 7 bases, with 22 bases spanning the gap. CDR3 sequence (DNA): TGCAGTGCTAGAGATGGGAGGGGGAGCACCGCGGGGGAGCAGTACTTC. Translated, it gives CSARDGRGSTAGEQYF.

This clonotype showed up just a few times. This sequence joins TRBV6-5 and TRBJ1-5, with 7 bases identical to TRBD1. The CDR3 runs 13 residues. CDR1 is MNHEY, CDR2 SVGAGI, per germline. The J segment lost 1 base and the V segment lost 8 bases, leaving 2 bases of the junction unmatched. The CDR3 coding sequence is TGTGCCAGCGGGGACAGAAGCAATCAGCCCCAGCATTTT. Residues: CASGDRSNQPQHF.

This clonotype was detected only a few times. The V and J genes are TRBV24-1 and TRBJ2-1; the D gene is possibly TRBD1 (6 bases). The germline gives CDR1 KGHDR, CDR2 SFDVKD. With 1 base removed from V and 8 bases from J, the gap between germline ends came to 11 bases. The CDR3 is 14 residues long. The DNA of the CDR3 is TGTGCCACCAGTGATTTCCAGGGGTCAGATGAGCAGTTCTTC. Protein product: CATSDFQGSDEQFF.

The chain uses TRBV7-3 and TRBJ1-5; 8 bases match TRBD1. The CDR3 spans 17 residues. Looked up from germline, CDR1 is SGHTA and CDR2 is FQGTGA. The V segment lost 2 bases and the J segment 4 bases; nucleotides outside the gene matches: 10. CDR3 sequence (DNA): TGTGCCAGCAGCTTACCCGGACAGGGAGAAAAGAATCAGCCCCAGCATTTT. This codes for CASSLPGQGEKNQPQHF.

The V and J genes are TRBV5-1 and TRBJ2-7, with TRBD1 matching over 7 bases. The CDR3 covers 14 residues. V shed 7 bases and J 5 bases; nucleotides not matched to a gene: 12. CDR1 SGHRS and CDR2 YFSETQ come from the germline V gene. The CDR3 DNA reads as TGCGCCAGCTCCCTTTGGACAGGAAACCACGAGCAGTACTTC. Encoded protein: CASSLWTGNHEQYF.

The CDR3 is CASSFSGTDSYEQYF. The CDR3 bases are TGTGCCAGCAGCTTTTCGGGGACAGACTCCTACGAGCAGTACTTC. The chain links TRBV7-2 to TRBJ2-7; 7 bases fit TRBD1. V gave up 3 bases and J gave up 0 bases; unmatched junction bases: 5. The CDR3 is 15 residues long. In germline, CDR1 is SGHTA, CDR2 FQGNSA.

J is TRBJ2-4 and V is TRBV20-1; no clear D. Deletions cut 3 bases from V and 3 bases from J, with 9 bases between. The V gene's germline CDR1 is DFQATT and CDR2 SNEGSKA (reference sequence). The CDR3 consists of 13 residues. The CDR3 is CSASSLVKNIQYF. The DNA for the CDR3 is TGCAGTGCTAGTTCTCTCGTCAAAAACATTCAGTACTTC.

In its sample, this clonotype was seen a few times. The rearrangement uses TRBV11-2 and TRBJ2-5; TRBD2 might be the D (6 bases). TRBJ2-7 explains the end of the DNA better; the J call may be wrong. The CDR3 has 15 amino acids. Germline CDR1 reads SGHAT; CDR2 reads FQNNGV. Here the CDR3 DNA reads TGTGCCAGCAGCTTAATCCCGCGGGGACCCTACGAGCAGTACTTC. Protein product: CASSLIPRGPYEQYF.

For the CDR3, the DNA is TGTGCCAGCAGCTTAGGTTCCAGGGGCGCAGATACGCAGTATTTT. Translated, it gives CASSLGSRGADTQYF. The chain couples TRBV7-2 to TRBJ2-3; tentative D call: TRBD1 (6 bases). V was shortened by 1 base and J by 4 bases, with 12 bases between the two germline ends. Germline V CDR1 and CDR2: SGHTA, FQGNSA. CDR3 length: 15 amino acids.

The V call is TRBV2, the J call TRBJ1-2, with 8 bases that match TRBD1. Unmatched junction bases numbered 6, after V lost 0 bases and J lost 6 bases. The CDR3 covers 15 residues. Per germline, CDR1 SNHLY and CDR2 FYNNEI. The CDR3 sequence is CASSEAPDRVDGYTF. The CDR3 nucleotides read TGTGCCAGCAGTGAAGCCCCGGACAGGGTCGATGGCTACACCTTC. Full variable domain (rest looked up from reference TRBV2 and TRBJ1-2): EPEVTQTPSHQVTQMGQEVILRCVPISNHLYFYWYRQILGQKVEFLVSFYNNEISEKSEIFDDQFSVERPDGSNFTLKIRSTKLEDSAMYFCASSEAPDRVDGYTFGSGTRLTVV.

Many counts were recorded for this clonotype. The rearrangement joins TRBV20-1 to TRBJ1-2; 7 bases fit TRBD1. From germline, CDR1 is DFQATT and CDR2 SNEGSKA (reference sequence). The V gene end was trimmed by 4 bases and the J gene end by 0 bases; junction bases not matched to a gene: 11. The CDR3 is made up of 16 amino acids. CDR3 region: CSATKGDRESNYGYTF. For the CDR3, the DNA is TGCAGTGCTACGAAAGGCGACAGGGAGTCTAACTATGGCTACACCTTC.

The chain is built from TRBV6-6 and TRBJ1-2; TRBD1 might be the D (5 bases). Germline CDR1 MNHNY, CDR2 SVGAGI (reference sequence). The ends were cut back, 2 bases at V and 3 bases at J, with 10 bases in the middle. This CDR3 is 14 amino acids long. The CDR3 loop reads CASSYAGGDYGYTF. CDR3 in DNA: TGTGCCAGCAGTTACGCCGGAGGGGACTATGGCTACACCTTC.

The genes are TRBV4-3 and TRBJ1-2; 9 positions match TRBD1. This CDR3 comprises 15 residues. Per germline, CDR1 LGHNA and CDR2 YSLEER. V was pared by 4 bases and J by 8 bases, with 11 bases of the junction left unmatched. The DNA of the CDR3 is TGCGCCAGCAGCCCCAGCGGGACAGGGATTTTCGGCTACACCTTC. It is translated as CASSPSGTGIFGYTF.

The sample holds a few counts of this clonotype. The chain uses TRBV20-1 and TRBJ2-1, with 10 bases that match TRBD2. With V trimmed by 5 bases and J by 3 bases, 7 bases remained unmatched. CDR3 size: 15 residues. Germline-derived CDR1 and CDR2 are DFQATT and SNEGSKA (reference sequence). This CDR3 is CSAQIAGGLYNEQFF. DNA for the CDR3: TGCAGTGCTCAAATAGCGGGGGGCCTCTACAATGAGCAGTTCTTC.

As regards this clonotype: Germline is not matched at one junction end, which may reflect a read error. This chain links TRBV6-6 with TRBJ1-1; D call uncertain. Looked up from germline, CDR1 is MNHNY and CDR2 is SVGAGI (reference sequence). The CDR3 runs 15 residues. CDR3 residues: CAGSYTRTDGTEAFF. The CDR3 DNA sequence: TGTGCCGGCAGTTATACGCGGACCGACGGCACTGAAGCTTTCTTT.

This clonotype occurred a few times. This chain uses TRBV28 with TRBJ2-7, with a possible D match to TRBD1 (6 bases). The germline V and J ends were trimmed by 2 bases and 9 bases, with 17 bases remaining between them. The germline V gene has CDR1 MDHEN and CDR2 SYDVKM. The CDR3 totals 14 residues. CDR3 amino acids: CASSLVGAALGQYF. The DNA of the CDR3 is TGTGCCAGCAGTTTAGTGGGGGCCGCCTTAGGGCAGTACTTC.

Regarding this clonotype: A much larger clonotype is one base distant, so this may be a read error. This chain links TRBV5-1 with TRBJ1-5; D is ambiguous. The V end was cut by 7 bases, the J end by 0 bases, with 8 bases between. The CDR3 covers 13 residues. Germline V lookup: CDR1 SGHRS, CDR2 YFSETQ. The CDR3 region has the DNA TGCGCCAGCGCTATGGATAGCAATCAGCCCCAGCATTTT. This translates into CASAMDSNQPQHF.

The chain joins TRBV5-1 to TRBJ2-5; D gene ambiguous. The CDR3 is made up of 14 amino acids. With 0 bases removed from V and 0 bases from J, the gap between germline ends came to 6 bases. CDR1 is SGHRS and CDR2 is YFSETQ in the germline V gene. CDR3 sequence reads: CASSLVSYQETQYF. As DNA, the CDR3 is TGCGCCAGCAGCTTGGTGTCCTACCAAGAGACCCAGTACTTC. The full variable domain, rest sourced from reference TRBV5-1 and TRBJ2-5, is KAGVTQTPRYLIKTRGQQVTLSCSPISGHRSVSWYQQTPGQGLQFLFEYFSETQRNKGNFPGRFSGRQFSNSRSEMNVSTLELGDSALYLCASSLVSYQETQYFGPGTRLLVL.

This clonotype was counted a few times. The gene calls are TRBV12-3 or TRBV12-4 and TRBJ1-5; D not certain. The CDR3 consists of 15 residues. V was pared by 5 bases and J by 2 bases, with 13 bases between. DNA of the CDR3: TGTGCCAGCAGTCCGCGGCCGGCGGGCAATCAGCCCCAGCATTTT. Translating it yields CASSPRPAGNQPQHF.